These 2 T cell receptor beta chains share one sample of origin, sequenced in a study of control samples from healthy donors and cancer patients. Using immunoSEQ multiplex PCR, the repertoire was profiled, and TCRdb retains in-frame clones only, with some absent. The repertoire holds around 170,000 clones, with 85% to 90% as singletons. Sequenced: blood. These receptor sequences come from a woman aged 25 to 39 in good health.

This clone was detected only once. The chain links TRBV12-3 or TRBV12-4 to TRBJ1-4; D not resolved. V lost 2 bases, J lost 8 bases, and 9 bases lay in between. The CDR3 sequence is 13 residues long. CDR3 protein: CASSLRGHEKLFF. The CDR3 region has the DNA TGTGCCAGCAGTTTACGGGGTCACGAAAAACTGTTTTTT.

This clone was counted once. The chain combines TRBV10-3 with TRBJ2-3, with D possibly being TRBD2 (6 bases). The CDR3 is made up of 16 amino acids. Trimming took off 4 bases at V and 1 base at J, with 15 bases between the two ends. The germline CDR1 and CDR2 sequences are ENHRY and SYGVKD. DNA of the CDR3: TGTGCCATCAGTGCATTAGTGGCTAGCGGCACAGATACGCAGTATTTT. It codes for CAISALVASGTDTQYF.